The clone carrying this T cell receptor (beta chain) was detected only a few times. Its antigen is currently unknown. These data come from a study of T cells after yellow fever vaccination. The study, taken as a whole, reports: Researchers report a weaker secondary response that nonetheless peaked faster, day 5 versus 15.

In making TCR cDNA, 5'RACE template switching added a universal primer site and UMIs to it. TCRdb processed the 5' RACE reads anew with MiXCR; each CDR3 protein has one entry. The repertoire holds 450,000 to 650,000 distinct CDR3 sequences, with 13% as singletons. The CDR3 is 14 residues long. V lost 3 bases and J lost 3, with 11 bases in between. Germline V CDR1 and CDR2: SGHTA, FQGNSA. This specimen consisted of PBMCs, obtained on the day of the yellow fever booster vaccination. The origin of this receptor is a young man who received the YFV17D yellow fever vaccine. The chain couples TRBV7-2 to TRBJ1-2, with D possibly matching TRBD1 (5 bases). CDR3 region: CASSLAGLDYGYTF. The DNA of the CDR3 is TGTGCCAGCAGCTTGGCAGGGCTCGACTATGGCTACACCTTC.